A single sample is the source of the 7 T cell receptor beta chains below, sequenced in a study of siplizumab effects on memory and regulatory T cells. Sequenced by immunoSEQ multiplex PCR; TCRdb stores in-frame clones only, minus some. The sample carries 70,000 or so clones, roughly 88% recorded once. Specimen: Tregs sorted from blood. The receptor set was obtained from a human donor in good health.

This chain connects TRBV7-8 to TRBJ1-2, with D uncertain. Trimming stripped 4 bases from V and 3 bases from J, with 12 bases between. This CDR3 has 14 amino acids. Germline CDR1 is SGHVS and CDR2 is FQNEAQ. CDR3 sequence reads: CASSWLGEDYGYTF. The CDR3, as DNA: TGTGCCAGCAGCTGGCTTGGCGAGGACTATGGCTACACCTTC. The full variable domain, rest sourced from reference TRBV7-8 and TRBJ1-2, is GAGVSQSPRYKVAKRGQDVALRCDPISGHVSLFWYQQALGQGPEFLTYFQNEAQLDKSGLPSDRFFAERPEGSVSTLKIQRTQQEDSAVYLCASSWLGEDYGYTFGSGTRLTVV.

V gene TRBV6-5 combines with J gene TRBJ2-5, with 8 positions matching TRBD1. Germline CDR1 and CDR2: MNHEY and SVGAGI. CDR3 length: 16 amino acids. Germline trimming cut 4 bases from V and 4 bases from J; bases unmatched to any gene: 11. CDR3 in DNA: TGTGCCAGCAGTTCCCCGCGACAGGGGCTTGGAGAGACCCAGTACTTC. It translates to CASSSPRQGLGETQYF.

V usage is TRBV30 and J usage is TRBJ1-2, with no clear D. The length of the CDR3 is 14 residues. CDR1 and CDR2 from the germline V gene are GTSNPN and SVGIG (reference sequence). V was clipped by 0 bases and J by 1 base, with 9 bases between them. The CDR3 region is CAWSVGRLNYGYTF. CDR3 in DNA: TGTGCCTGGAGTGTAGGTCGGCTTAACTATGGCTACACCTTC.

This sequence joins TRBV10-3 and TRBJ2-3, with 7 bases identical to TRBD2. V trimming: 4 bases; J trimming: 1 base; junction bases outside the gene matches: 5. The CDR3 extends over 15 amino acids. Germline loops: CDR1 ENHRY, CDR2 SYGVKD. The CDR3, as DNA: TGTGCCATCAGTGGAGCGGGAACCCGCACAGATACGCAGTATTTT. Translating gives CAISGAGTRTDTQYF.

The chain links TRBV19 to TRBJ2-5; 13 bases map to TRBD2. This CDR3 has 17 amino acids. Per germline, CDR1 LNHDA and CDR2 SQIVND (reference sequence). V lost 0 bases to trimming and J lost 7 bases; unmatched junction nucleotides: 8. The DNA for the CDR3 is TGTGCCAGTAGTATAGACGGGACTAGCGGGAATATGGTGACCCAGTACTTC. Residues: CASSIDGTSGNMVTQYF.

V gene TRBV12-1 combines with J gene TRBJ2-5. TRBV12-1 corresponds to a pseudogene. CDR3 length equals 12 residues. In DNA, the CDR3 is TGTGCCGAAGGGAATTTAGGGGAGACCCAGTACTTC. Protein sequence: CAEGNLGETQYF.

This chain links TRBV5-1 with TRBJ1-1, with D unclear. This CDR3 has 14 residues. The germline V gene has CDR1 SGHRS and CDR2 YFSETQ. The ends were cut back, 1 base at V and 1 base at J, with 8 bases in the middle. CDR3 nucleotides: TGCGCCAGCAGCTTGTACGCATCGAACACTGAAGCTTTCTTT. Its protein is CASSLYASNTEAFF.